This TCR beta chain comes out of a study of CD8+ T cells in alopecia areata. As for treatment: oral pan-JAK inhibitor, 5-10 mg twice daily. Trimming cost V 5 bases and J 2 bases; bases outside gene matches: 2. The CDR3 sequence is 13 residues long. Germline CDR1 and CDR2: SNHLY and FYNNEI. cDNA prepared by RNA extraction and subsequent reverse transcription served as the template for sequencing. Profiling relied on immunoSEQ multiplex PCR, and the TCRdb table lists in-frame clones only, not all of them. In the table there are roughly 170,000 clones, roughly 61% of which are singletons. The sample here was CD8+ T cells sorted from blood, taken at week 24, from a patient treated with tofacitinib. The receptor's source is a human donor with alopecia areata. This chain joins TRBV2 and TRBJ1-2; 7 nucleotides agree with TRBD1. CDR3 coding DNA: TGTGCCAGCAGTATGGGACAGAACTATGGCTACACCTTC. Protein: CASSMGQNYGYTF.